This T cell receptor (beta chain) was recovered during a study of shared clonotypes between healthy human individuals. The table came from immunoSEQ multiplex PCR; TCRdb's copy has only in-frame clones and leaves some out. Seen here are approximately 2.1 million clones, 90% to 95% observed once, and the top ten hold approximately 0.4%. The CDR3 spans 17 residues. Germline CDR1 MNHEY, CDR2 SMNVEV (reference sequence). With 3 bases clipped from V and 5 bases from J, the junction kept 5 bases outside the gene matches. The source is a man aged 18 to 30 in good health. Some clones in this sample may be carry-over from other donors' samples. The V and J genes are TRBV27 and TRBJ2-2; the match to TRBD2 covers 14 bases. Material for sequencing was naive CD4+ T cells from PBMCs. Subset in this sample: CD45RA+ positively selected. The CDR3, as DNA: TGTGCCAGCAGTTTCCGGACTAGCGGGAGGTATACCGGGGAGCTGTTTTTT. Translation gives CASSFRTSGRYTGELFF.